The 28 T cell receptor beta chains presented below share a single source sample, sequenced in a study of control samples from healthy donors and cancer patients. TCRdb keeps only in-frame clones here, not all; method: immunoSEQ multiplex PCR. The sample lists about 160,000 clones, nearly 96% occurring once. The sequenced sample consisted of blood. The receptors were gathered from a woman in her twenties or thirties in good health.

The genes are TRBV7-9 and TRBJ2-2; 10 bases line up with TRBD2. V trimming: 2 bases; J trimming: 3 bases; junction bases outside the gene matches: 9. The germline gives CDR1 SEHNR, CDR2 FQNEAQ (reference sequence). This CDR3 is built from 18 residues. The CDR3 region is CASSLSPLAGEDTGELFF. CDR3 DNA sequence: TGTGCCAGCAGCTTATCCCCGCTAGCGGGAGAGGACACCGGGGAGCTGTTTTTT.

This clone was seen a single time. The chain links TRBV28 to TRBJ2-1, with 7 positions matching TRBD1. This CDR3 is 13 amino acids long. The germline V gene has CDR1 MDHEN and CDR2 SYDVKM. Unmatched junction bases numbered 3, after V lost 6 bases and J lost 4 bases. CDR3 sequence: CASRGDSYNEQFF. In DNA form, the CDR3 reads TGTGCCAGCAGAGGGGACAGTTACAATGAGCAGTTCTTC.

V usage is TRBV11-2 and J usage is TRBJ1-2, with D tentatively TRBD1 (6 bases). Between the trimmed V and J ends, which lost 1 base and 3 bases, there was a span of 18 bases. Germline CDR1 and CDR2: SGHAT and FQNNGV. This CDR3 contains 17 residues. The CDR3: CASSLGRTEEWDYGYTF. The CDR3 DNA is TGTGCCAGCAGCTTAGGTAGGACAGAGGAATGGGACTATGGCTACACCTTC.

This clone came up a few times. The chain uses TRBV6-4 and TRBJ2-3; no reliable D call. The length of the CDR3 is 15 residues. Germline V gene sequence: CDR1 MRHNA, CDR2 SNTAGT. Trimming removed 3 bases at V and 0 bases at J, with 10 bases between. The CDR3 DNA is TGTGCCAGCAGTGATACGGCGGAAAGCACAGATACGCAGTATTTT. Translating it yields CASSDTAESTDTQYF.

The chain combines TRBV24-1 with TRBJ2-3; TRBD1 matches at 8 bases. The CDR3 extends over 16 amino acids. With 3 bases clipped from V and 2 bases from J, the junction kept 6 bases outside the gene matches. Germline assignment: CDR1 KGHDR and CDR2 SFDVKD. CDR3 nucleotide sequence: TGTGCCACCAGTGATGTCAGGGGGCAATACACAGATACGCAGTATTTT. Its protein product is CATSDVRGQYTDTQYF.

The rearrangement uses TRBV5-4 and TRBJ2-5; D possibly corresponds to TRBD2 (5 bases). V lost 2 bases and J 0 bases, leaving 14 bases between the germline ends. The germline gives CDR1 SGHNT, CDR2 YYREEE (reference sequence). This CDR3 region has 16 residues. CDR3 loop: CASSFWRANHQETQYF. Written as DNA, the CDR3 is TGTGCCAGCAGCTTCTGGCGGGCTAACCACCAAGAGACCCAGTACTTC.

The rearrangement joins TRBV6-6 to TRBJ2-3; D might be TRBD1 (6 bases). This CDR3 is built from 17 residues. Per the germline V gene, CDR1 is MNHNY and CDR2 is SVGAGI (reference sequence). Trimming removed 5 bases at V and 11 bases at J, with 29 bases between. In DNA, the CDR3 is TGTGCCAGCAGTCTCGCACAGGGCGGACTGGAGGATCTGAAGCAGTATTTT. Translation: CASSLAQGGLEDLKQYF.

This chain connects TRBV5-1 to TRBJ2-1, with 7 bases aligning to TRBD2. In germline, CDR1 is SGHRS, CDR2 YFSETQ. The J segment lost 5 bases and the V segment lost 6 bases, leaving 11 bases of the junction unmatched. The CDR3 sequence is 15 residues long. The CDR3 sequence is CASIPNGRPDNEQFF. The DNA for the CDR3 is TGCGCCAGCATCCCCAACGGGAGGCCCGACAATGAGCAGTTCTTC. The full variable domain, rest sourced from reference TRBV5-1 and TRBJ2-1, is KAGVTQTPRYLIKTRGQQVTLSCSPISGHRSVSWYQQTPGQGLQFLFEYFSETQRNKGNFPGRFSGRQFSNSRSEMNVSTLELGDSALYLCASIPNGRPDNEQFFGPGTRLTVL.

This sequence joins TRBV11-2 and TRBJ2-3, with 8 positions matching TRBD2. Germline CDR1 is SGHAT and CDR2 is FQNNGV. The CDR3 loop spans 15 amino acids. V lost 0 bases and J lost 6; bases outside the gene matches: 5. CDR3: CASSLDPSGSDTQYF. CDR3 DNA sequence: TGTGCCAGCAGCTTAGATCCCAGCGGGAGCGATACGCAGTATTTT.

The chain couples TRBV5-1 to TRBJ1-2; perhaps TRBD1 as D (5 bases). Trimming shortened V by 4 bases and J by 1 base, and 17 bases separated the two germline ends. Germline assignment: CDR1 SGHRS and CDR2 YFSETQ. The CDR3 covers 16 residues. CDR3 nucleotide sequence: TGCGCCAGCAGCCCGTTGGGGGAAGCGTTTAACTATGGCTACACCTTC. Translated, it gives CASSPLGEAFNYGYTF.

In regard to this clone: Other DNA sequences in this sample translate to the same CDR3. CDR3 DNA: TGTGCCAGCAGCTTAGGTCCAGGTCAGCCCCAGCATTTT. As protein: CASSLGPGQPQHF. The rearrangement links TRBV7-2 to TRBJ1-5, with D hard to call. Per germline, CDR1 SGHTA and CDR2 FQGNSA. The CDR3 runs to 13 residues. V lost 1 base to trimming and J lost 6 bases, with 7 bases between them.

The chain links TRBV7-8 to TRBJ2-7, with 7 bases matching TRBD1. J lost 3 bases, V lost 1 base, and 6 bases had no gene match. In germline, CDR1 is SGHVS, CDR2 FQNEAQ. This CDR3 spans 15 amino acids. The CDR3 sequence is CASSLGTGQVYEQYF. DNA for the CDR3: TGTGCCAGCAGCTTAGGAACAGGACAGGTCTACGAGCAGTACTTC.

CDR3 nucleotide sequence: TGTGCCTGGGCGACGGGACATGGGGAGACCCAGTACTTC. Translated: CAWATGHGETQYF. This chain joins TRBV30 and TRBJ2-5; a weak D match, TRBD1 (6 bases). V was clipped by 5 bases and J by 5 bases, with 15 bases between them. The CDR3 runs to 13 residues. Germline V lookup: CDR1 GTSNPN, CDR2 SVGIG (reference sequence). The entire variable domain, with the rest obtained from reference TRBV30 and TRBJ2-5, is as follows: SQTIHQWPATLVQPVGSPLSLECTVEGTSNPNLYWYRQAAGRGLQLLFYSVGIGQISSEVPQNLSASRPQDRQFILSSKKLLLSDSGFYLCAWATGHGETQYFGPGTRLLVL.

V usage is TRBV5-6 and J usage is TRBJ1-5; D may be TRBD1 (6 bases). Germline V CDR1 and CDR2: SGHDT, YYEEEE. The CDR3 contains 15 residues. The V and J ends lost 1 base and 6 bases respectively, with 14 bases between them. CDR3 nucleotides: TGTGCCAGCAGCTTGTGGGCAGGGGCAGGTCAGCCCCAGCATTTT. It translates to CASSLWAGAGQPQHF.

V and J are TRBV7-6 and TRBJ2-1, with 8 bases matching TRBD2. CDR1 SGHVS and CDR2 FNYEAQ come from the germline V gene. CDR3 length: 16 amino acids. J gave up 2 bases and V 5 bases, and 8 bases lay outside the gene matches. CDR3 amino acids: CASSLGSGRTYNEQFF. DNA for the CDR3: TGTGCCAGCAGCCTAGGCAGCGGGAGAACCTACAATGAGCAGTTCTTC.

The count of this clone is one. V usage is TRBV10-3 and J usage is TRBJ2-1; 8 positions match TRBD1. The ends lost 7 bases at V and 10 bases at J; junction bases unmatched: 12. Germline loops: CDR1 ENHRY, CDR2 SYGVKD. This CDR3 comprises 14 residues. DNA of the CDR3: TGTGCCATCACCCTGAATCAGGGGGCGACGGAGCAGTTCTTC. It is translated as CAITLNQGATEQFF.

This chain uses TRBV3-1 (or the pseudogene TRBV3-2) with TRBJ1-6; TRBD1 matches 12 bases. V lost 4 bases to trimming and J lost 2 bases; unmatched junction nucleotides: 3. The CDR3 covers 17 residues. Germline CDR1 reads LGHDT; CDR2 reads YNNKEL (reference sequence). This chain's CDR3 is CASSRGTGGTYNSPLHF. The CDR3 nucleotides read TGTGCCAGCAGCCGAGGGACAGGGGGCACCTATAATTCACCCCTCCACTTT.

V is TRBV28 and J is TRBJ2-7, with 7 positions matching TRBD1. The CDR3 has 16 residues. Per germline, CDR1 MDHEN and CDR2 SYDVKM. V shed 2 bases and J 7 bases; nucleotides not matched to a gene: 14. Here the CDR3 reads CASSLLNRDARGEQYF. The CDR3, as DNA: TGTGCCAGCAGTTTACTTAACCGGGACGCCAGGGGGGAGCAGTACTTC.

The genes are TRBV14 and TRBJ1-1; D is unclear. Germline V gene lookup returns CDR1 SGHDN and CDR2 FVKESK. The CDR3 length is 12 residues. Trimming left V 1 base short and J 5 bases short, with 5 bases between. CDR3: CASSQGRTEAFF. The CDR3 DNA reads TGTGCCAGCAGCCAAGGACGGACTGAAGCTTTCTTT.

The V gene is TRBV28, the J gene TRBJ1-2; D ambiguous. Germline CDR1 is MDHEN and CDR2 is SYDVKM. CDR3 length equals 13 residues. Trimming left V 5 bases short and J 3 bases short, with 10 bases between. The CDR3, as DNA: TGTGCCAGCAGTGAGGGCGGGTACTATGGCTACACCTTC. Its protein is CASSEGGYYGYTF.

The chain links TRBV9 to TRBJ1-1; D remains unclear. Trimming took off 3 bases at V and 1 base at J, with 10 bases between the two ends. Germline CDR1 reads SGDLS; CDR2 reads YYNGEE. This CDR3 region has 14 residues. The CDR3 protein is CASSELLKNTEAFF. The CDR3 coding sequence is TGTGCCAGCAGCGAGCTACTGAAGAACACTGAAGCTTTCTTT.

The chain carries TRBV27 and TRBJ2-1; TRBD1 aligns across 7 bases. From germline, CDR1 is MNHEY and CDR2 SMNVEV (reference sequence). The V gene end was trimmed by 6 bases and the J gene end by 12 bases; junction bases not matched to a gene: 11. This CDR3 contains 13 residues. This chain's CDR3 is CASSRGQDGVQFF. The CDR3 region has the DNA TGTGCCAGCAGCCGAGGACAGGATGGTGTGCAGTTCTTC.

This rearrangement joins TRBV10-3 to TRBJ2-1; tentative D call: TRBD2 (6 bases). This CDR3 is built from 15 residues. Per the germline V gene, CDR1 is ENHRY and CDR2 is SYGVKD. V was cut by 2 bases and J by 0 bases, with 8 bases left in between. CDR3 in DNA: TGTGCCATCAGTGAGGACGGGAGCTCCTACAATGAGCAGTTCTTC. As protein: CAISEDGSSYNEQFF.

The gene calls are TRBV5-6 and TRBJ1-2, with D possibly being TRBD1 (5 bases). The CDR3 consists of 16 residues. Looked up from germline, CDR1 is SGHDT and CDR2 is YYEEEE. V lost 3 bases and J 4 bases, leaving 19 bases between the germline ends. CDR3 protein: CASSSAGTSGGYGYTF. The CDR3 coding sequence is TGTGCCAGCAGCTCCGCCGGGACTTCGGGGGGCTATGGCTACACCTTC.

The V gene is TRBV7-3, the J gene TRBJ1-1; D is perhaps TRBD1 (6 bases). The V gene lost 1 base and the J gene lost 2 bases, with 8 bases spanning the gap. CDR3 length: 14 amino acids. Germline values: CDR1 SGHTA, CDR2 FQGTGA. CDR3 amino acids: CASSLRGTNTEAFF. In DNA, the CDR3 is TGTGCCAGCAGCTTAAGAGGGACAAACACTGAAGCTTTCTTT.

The chain combines TRBV11-2 with TRBJ2-1, with D uncertain. Trimming pared 6 bases from V and 4 bases from J, leaving 7 bases between. Looked up from germline, CDR1 is SGHAT and CDR2 is FQNNGV. This CDR3 has 12 amino acids. DNA of the CDR3: TGTGCCAGCAGTTACGCTTACAATGAGCAGTTCTTC. Translating gives CASSYAYNEQFF.

The rearrangement links TRBV5-1 to TRBJ2-1; 8 nucleotides match TRBD1. The V segment lost 2 bases and the J segment 4 bases; nucleotides outside the gene matches: 5. This CDR3 has 15 amino acids. Germline CDR1 is SGHRS and CDR2 is YFSETQ. The CDR3 sequence: CASSLVQGGYNEQFF. The CDR3 nucleotides are TGCGCCAGCAGCTTAGTACAGGGGGGATACAATGAGCAGTTCTTC.

The chain carries TRBV30 and TRBJ1-1; possible D gene TRBD1, 5 bases. This CDR3 comprises 11 residues. Trimming stripped 2 bases from V and 4 bases from J, with 5 bases between. In germline, CDR1 is GTSNPN, CDR2 SVGIG (reference sequence). CDR3 in amino acids: CAWSRGTEAFF. CDR3 nucleotides: TGTGCCTGGAGTAGGGGCACTGAAGCTTTCTTT.